The clone carrying this T cell receptor (beta chain) has only a few counts. The antigen is undetermined. The data belong to a study of cytomegalovirus exposure and HLA in healthy donors. The study's findings and limits: Later findings reportedly placed an Asian-associated ancestry cluster below the approximately 670-donor mean for N-insertions. It emerged from a later analysis that several of the most significant clusters appeared to be linked to common viral pathogens. A missense variant in DCLRE1C was later tied to TCR beta V- and J-gene trimming.

PCR involved 60 Vbeta and 13 Jbeta primers. Source study methods: Later analysis identified roughly 84 million unique TCR beta chains, 8.5 million to 13 million shared. Profiled with immunoSEQ multiplex PCR; TCRdb holds only in-frame clones, not every one. V and J calls and clone size come straight from that table; D and trimming were deduced from the DNA. The table includes 100,000 to 150,000 clones, roughly 17% detected once. V lost 4 bases to trimming and J lost 7 bases; unmatched junction nucleotides: 9. The V gene's germline CDR1 is MNHEY and CDR2 SVGAGI. The CDR3 contains 15 residues. This clonotype originated in a female donor in good health and CMV-seropositive. This chain uses TRBV6-5 with TRBJ2-2, with 7 nucleotides matching TRBD1. What was sequenced was PBMCs. The CDR3 nucleotides are TGTGCCAGCAGTTTTAGGCAGGGGGTTAACGGGGAGCTGTTTTTT. Translated: CASSFRQGVNGELFF.